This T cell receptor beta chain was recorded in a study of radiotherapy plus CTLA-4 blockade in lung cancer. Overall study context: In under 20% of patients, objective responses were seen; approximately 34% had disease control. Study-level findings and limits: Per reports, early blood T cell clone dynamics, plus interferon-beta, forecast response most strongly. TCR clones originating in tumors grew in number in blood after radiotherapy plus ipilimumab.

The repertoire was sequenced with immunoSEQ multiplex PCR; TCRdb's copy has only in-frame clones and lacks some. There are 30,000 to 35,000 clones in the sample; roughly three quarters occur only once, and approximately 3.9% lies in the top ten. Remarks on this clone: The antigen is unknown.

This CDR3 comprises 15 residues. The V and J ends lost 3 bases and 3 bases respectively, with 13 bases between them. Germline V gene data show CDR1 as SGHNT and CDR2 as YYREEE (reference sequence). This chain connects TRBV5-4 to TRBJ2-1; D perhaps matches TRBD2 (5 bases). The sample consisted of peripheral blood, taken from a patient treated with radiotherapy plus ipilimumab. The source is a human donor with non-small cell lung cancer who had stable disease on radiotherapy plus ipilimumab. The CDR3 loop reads CASSSQRTGYNEQFF. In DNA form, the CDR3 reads TGTGCCAGCAGCTCCCAACGGACTGGCTACAATGAGCAGTTCTTC.